This T cell receptor beta chain was captured by sequencing in a study of regulatory T cells in long-lasting Graves disease. Germline V gene lookup returns CDR1 GTSNPN and CDR2 SVGIG (reference sequence). The V end was cut by 1 base, the J end by 6 bases, with 9 bases between. The CDR3 totals 13 residues. Arm-PCR of CDR3 regions and iRepertoire HTBI primers were the basis on which TCR beta libraries were built. TCRdb reanalysed the multiplex PCR reads using MiXCR and keeps one entry per CDR3 protein. The table includes roughly 350,000 distinct CDR3 sequences, around 16% detected once. Time point reported: newly diagnosed GD, antithyroid drugs for less than 3 months. With RNA extracted from PBMCs as input, the TCR library was made. This clonotype has only a few counts. The data were also submitted as part of a second study, on T cells in Graves' hyperthyroidism and ophthalmopathy. That paper adds: Initially, a first-round RT-PCR of the TCR CDR3 employed the HTBI primer set.

This sample comprised peripheral blood mononuclear cells (PBMCs), obtained at new diagnosis, from a patient treated with antithyroid drugs. The clonotype comes from a young woman with Graves disease. The V gene is TRBV30, the J gene TRBJ2-2; D not certain. The CDR3 nucleotides are TGTGCCTGGAGTGACGCGTCCGCCGGGGAGCTGTTTTTT. Its translation is CAWSDASAGELFF.